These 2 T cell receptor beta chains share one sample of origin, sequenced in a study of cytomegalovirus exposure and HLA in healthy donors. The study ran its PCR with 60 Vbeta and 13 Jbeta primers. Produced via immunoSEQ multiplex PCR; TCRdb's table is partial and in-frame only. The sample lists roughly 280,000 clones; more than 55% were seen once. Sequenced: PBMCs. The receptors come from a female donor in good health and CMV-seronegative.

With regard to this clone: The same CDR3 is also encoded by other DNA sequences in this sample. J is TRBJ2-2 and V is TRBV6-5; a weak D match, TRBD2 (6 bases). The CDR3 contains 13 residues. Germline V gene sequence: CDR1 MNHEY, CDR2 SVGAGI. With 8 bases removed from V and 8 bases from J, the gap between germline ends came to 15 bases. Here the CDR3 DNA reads TGTGCCAGCGGGACGGGAGCCCCTGGGGAGCTGTTTTTT. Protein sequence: CASGTGAPGELFF.

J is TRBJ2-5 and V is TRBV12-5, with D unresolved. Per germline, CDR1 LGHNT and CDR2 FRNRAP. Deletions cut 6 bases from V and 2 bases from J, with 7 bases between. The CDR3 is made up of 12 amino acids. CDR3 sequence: CASGPTQETQYF. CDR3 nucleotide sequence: TGTGCTAGTGGACCCACACAAGAGACCCAGTACTTC.